One and the same sample provided the 8 T cell receptor beta chains below, sequenced in a study of T-cell reconstitution after alpha-beta-depleted transplantation in children. Unique molecular identifiers were used in preparing the TCRbeta library. TCRdb analysed the PCR reads with MiXCR anew, one entry per CDR3 protein. The sample consists of around 480,000 distinct CDR3 sequences, over 25% of them appearing once. The sequencing here drew on PBMCs from the stem cell graft donor, taken from the stem cell graft. All receptors come from a human donor who donated a stem cell graft to a child with aplastic anemia.

The sample holds a few counts of this clonotype. The CDR3 region is CASSSRDSPQPQHF. The CDR3 nucleotides are TGTGCCAGCAGTTCCCGGGACAGTCCTCAGCCCCAGCATTTT. The gene calls are TRBV6-5 and TRBJ1-5; TRBD1 agrees at 7 bases. Germline lookup yields CDR1 MNHEY and CDR2 SVGAGI. The CDR3 has 14 amino acids. With 4 bases clipped from V and 6 bases from J, the junction kept 6 bases outside the gene matches.

The chain links TRBV14 to TRBJ2-7, with D maybe TRBD2 (6 bases). CDR3 length: 14 residues. Germline CDR1 and CDR2: SGHDN and FVKESK. Between the trimmed V and J ends, which lost 1 base and 3 bases, there was a span of 10 bases. The CDR3 DNA follows: TGTGCCAGCAGCCAAGGCGGGGCAGACTACGAGCAGTACTTC. This translates into CASSQGGADYEQYF. The variable domain in full, completed from reference TRBV14 and TRBJ2-7, reads EAGVTQFPSHSVIEKGQTVTLRCDPISGHDNLYWYRRVMGKEIKFLLHFVKESKQDESGMPNNRFLAERTGGTYSTLKVQPAELEDSGVYFCASSQGGADYEQYFGPGTRLTVT.

There are many counts of this clonotype. The rearrangement links TRBV20-1 to TRBJ2-2; 11 bases line up with TRBD1. J lost 4 bases, V lost 5 bases, and 9 bases had no gene match. Germline assignment: CDR1 DFQATT and CDR2 SNEGSKA (reference sequence). The CDR3 consists of 16 residues. The CDR3 DNA follows: TGCAGTGCTTCCTCCGGGACAGGGGGTGCCACCGGGGAGCTGTTTTTT. Its protein is CSASSGTGGATGELFF.

The sample holds one count of this clonotype. J is TRBJ1-6 and V is TRBV12-3 or TRBV12-4, with TRBD1 identical over 7 bases. J gave up 10 bases and V 2 bases, and 2 bases lay outside the gene matches. The CDR3 is 13 amino acids. The CDR3 loop is CASSLRGQSPLHF. The CDR3 region has the DNA TGTGCCAGCAGTTTAAGGGGGCAGTCACCCCTCCACTTT.

The V and J genes are TRBV28 and TRBJ2-2, with D perhaps matching TRBD2 (7 bases). The CDR3 contains 13 residues. Per the germline V gene, CDR1 is MDHEN and CDR2 is SYDVKM. The CDR3, as DNA: TGTGCGAGGGGGGGCCCATACACCGGGGAGCTGTTTTTT. Its translation is CARGGPYTGELFF.

This clonotype has a handful of counts. The chain is built from TRBV20-1 and TRBJ2-2, with 12 bases aligning to TRBD1. V trimming: 6 bases; J trimming: 0 bases; junction bases outside the gene matches: 14. Germline V gene lookup returns CDR1 DFQATT and CDR2 SNEGSKA (reference sequence). This CDR3 is built from 19 residues. CDR3: CSASRFPGQGAANTGELFF. Written as DNA, the CDR3 is TGCAGTGCATCGAGATTCCCGGGACAGGGGGCCGCGAACACCGGGGAGCTGTTTTTT.

This clonotype was seen a few times. J is TRBJ2-1 and V is TRBV6-1; 9 bases match TRBD2. Per the germline V gene, CDR1 is MNHNS and CDR2 is SASEGT. The CDR3 has 16 residues. J was trimmed by 8 bases and V by 7 bases; bases with no gene match: 15. CDR3 nucleotides: TGTGCCAGCACCCACATGGAGCGAGCGGGAGGTCATGAGCAGTTCTTC. This gives the protein CASTHMERAGGHEQFF.

This clonotype has just a few counts. This chain links TRBV6-1 with TRBJ2-7, with TRBD1 matching over 8 bases. Germline V gene sequence: CDR1 MNHNS, CDR2 SASEGT. This CDR3 spans 16 amino acids. J lost 3 bases, V lost 0 bases, and 7 bases had no gene match. The CDR3 nucleotides read TGTGCCAGCAGTGAAGCCCGGACAGGGAGGAACTACGAGCAGTACTTC. Protein: CASSEARTGRNYEQYF.